Included here is one TCR beta chain sequence, with context. This record comes from a study of radiation and T cells in renal cell carcinoma. Time point in this sample: blood 4 weeks post-SBRT, at nephrectomy. Treatment indicated: 15 Gy SBRT to primary tumor, nephrectomy 4 weeks later. Nephrectomy followed 15 Gy stereotactic body radiation by 4 weeks. Blood was sampled at baseline, 2 weeks and 4 weeks after SBRT. Clear cell pathology was present in this patient's renal cell carcinoma. The protocol was immunoSEQ multiplex PCR, while the TCRdb copy is restricted to in-frame clones and leaves out a portion. The sample carries 97,000 or so clones, roughly 82% recorded once. CDR1 is ENHRY and CDR2 is SYGVKD in the germline V gene. There are 12 residues in the CDR3. The ends lost 10 bases at V and 5 bases at J; junction bases unmatched: 2.

This chain links TRBV10-3 with TRBJ2-3; 11 nucleotides align to TRBD1. This specimen was blood, taken from a patient whose treatment included radiotherapy and nephrectomy. This sequence was found in a man in his sixties with renal cell carcinoma. CDR3 in DNA: TGTGCCACGGGACAGGGGGAAGATACGCAGTATTTT. Amino acids: CATGQGEDTQYF.